This is a list of T cell receptor beta chains from one sample in a study of molecular identifiers for immune sequencing clone quantification. TCRdb recomputed calls from the PCR reads with MiXCR, one row per CDR3 protein. This sample carries about half a million distinct CDR3 sequences, less than 30% of them seen once, and the ten largest clones take about 0.75%. Sequenced input: naive CD8+ T cells from blood, with Jurkat cell RNA spiked in. All receptors derive from a human donor in good health. Some libraries in this study had Jurkat cell RNA spiked in. The CDR3 runs from the conserved cysteine through the conserved F or W. D genes are given only for firm matches. Size values are once, few and many counts, or a class for expanded clones, and some rows have none.

cdr3_length d_call clone_size j_call v_call cdr3_aa cdr3_nt
13 - - TRBJ2-2 TRBV6-5 CASSFRGGGELFF TGTGCCAGCAGTTTCAGGGGAGGCGGGGAGCTGTTTTTT
16 - few TRBJ2-7 TRBV3-1 CASSPSQTGRSYEQYF TGTGCCAGCAGCCCCTCACAGACAGGTCGGTCCTACGAGCAGTACTTC
15 TRBD1 many TRBJ2-7 TRBV6-6 CASSYTRTGGNEQYF TGTGCCAGCAGTTACACCCGGACAGGGGGCAACGAGCAGTACTTC
16 - few TRBJ2-3 TRBV9 CASSQLAASNTDTQYF TGTGCCAGCAGTCAATTAGCGGCAAGTAACACAGATACGCAGTATTTT
12 - many TRBJ1-2 TRBV4-1 CASSQDNYGYTF TGCGCCAGCAGCCAAGATAACTATGGCTACACCTTC
14 - - TRBJ1-1 TRBV5-6 CGSSFYGVDTEAFF TGTGGCAGCAGCTTTTACGGGGTCGACACTGAAGCTTTCTTT
11 - few TRBJ2-7 TRBV2 CASSEHTEQYF TGTGCCAGCAGTGAGCACACTGAGCAGTACTTC
16 TRBD1 - TRBJ2-2 TRBV7-9 CASSSRDRENTGELFF TGTGCCAGCAGCTCCCGGGACAGAGAGAACACCGGGGAGCTGTTTTTT
14 TRBD2 - TRBJ2-7 TRBV7-6 CASSPSGGQYEQYF TGTGCCAGCAGCCCTAGCGGTGGGCAGTACGAGCAGTACTTC
14 TRBD1 many TRBJ1-1 TRBV7-9 CASTLGQGAGEAFF TGTGCCAGCACCCTTGGACAGGGGGCGGGTGAAGCTTTCTTT
13 TRBD2 - TRBJ2-7 TRBV30 CTWSSSGSNEQYF TGTACCTGGAGTTCTAGCGGGAGTAACGAGCAGTACTTC
13 - many TRBJ2-3 TRBV29-1 CSVGEESTDTQYF TGCAGCGTTGGAGAGGAAAGCACAGATACGCAGTATTTT
16 TRBD1 - TRBJ1-5 TRBV4-3 CASSPSTGEGYQPQHF TGCGCCAGCAGCCCCTCGACAGGGGAAGGCTATCAGCCCCAGCATTTT
13 - - TRBJ1-5 TRBV2 CASSALQRQPQHF TGTGCCAGCAGTGCCCTGCAGCGGCAGCCCCAGCATTTT
13 - few TRBJ2-1 TRBV7-9 CASSPRDNNEQFF TGTGCCAGCAGCCCGAGGGACAACAATGAGCAGTTCTTC
16 - many TRBJ2-2 TRBV29-1 CSVEDRGRTNTGELFF TGCAGCGTTGAAGATAGGGGACGGACCAACACCGGGGAGCTGTTTTTT
14 - many TRBJ2-7 TRBV9 CASGHGTVNYEQYF TGTGCCAGCGGACACGGGACGGTAAACTACGAGCAGTACTTC
15 TRBD1 few TRBJ1-1 TRBV7-9 CASSSGTGRFTEAFF TGTGCCAGCAGCTCGGGGACAGGGAGGTTCACTGAAGCTTTCTTT
14 - - TRBJ1-1 TRBV27 CASSETGRGTEAFF TGTGCCAGCAGTGAAACAGGTCGGGGCACTGAAGCTTTCTTT
12 - - TRBJ1-5 TRBV27 CASSLIGKPQHF TGTGCCAGCAGTTTAATTGGGAAGCCCCAGCATTTT
13 - few TRBJ2-7 TRBV5-4 CASSHWIADEQYF TGTGCCAGCAGCCACTGGATTGCCGACGAGCAGTACTTC
18 TRBD2 - TRBJ2-5 TRBV7-3 CASSTGTSGSGAAETQYF TGTGCCAGCAGCACTGGGACTAGCGGGAGTGGGGCGGCAGAGACCCAGTACTTC
17 TRBD2 few TRBJ2-2 TRBV24-1 CATSEALAGPNTGELFF TGTGCCACCAGTGAGGCGCTAGCGGGACCGAACACCGGGGAGCTGTTTTTT
13 - - TRBJ2-5 TRBV20-1 CSAKGQYQETQYF TGCAGTGCCAAGGGGCAGTACCAAGAGACCCAGTACTTC
16 TRBD1 - TRBJ2-1 TRBV7-8 CASSLQGQGADIEQFF TGTGCCAGCAGCTTACAAGGACAGGGGGCGGATATTGAGCAGTTCTTC
14 - many TRBJ2-7 TRBV5-1 CASSLVSHGDEQYF TGCGCCAGCAGCTTGGTAAGCCATGGGGACGAGCAGTACTTC
14 - - TRBJ1-2 TRBV19 CASSRFGGNYGYTF TGTGCCAGTAGCAGGTTCGGGGGCAACTATGGCTACACCTTC
14 - few TRBJ2-7 TRBV7-9 CASSLGRAPYEQYF TGTGCCAGCAGCTTGGGCAGAGCCCCCTACGAGCAGTACTTC
15 TRBD1 few TRBJ2-1 TRBV2 CASSAPTGGYNEQFF TGTGCCAGCAGTGCTCCGACAGGGGGCTACAATGAGCAGTTCTTC
14 TRBD1 - TRBJ1-1 TRBV28 CASIKDRGFTEAFF TGTGCCAGCATTAAGGACAGGGGGTTTACTGAAGCTTTCTTT
16 - - TRBJ2-3 TRBV5-1 CARSPDTSRGTDTQYF TGCGCCCGCAGCCCGGATACCTCACGGGGTACAGATACGCAGTATTTT
13 TRBD1 - TRBJ1-2 TRBV6-5 CASSYMTGTSYTF TGTGCCAGCAGTTACATGACAGGGACGAGCTACACCTTC
15 - - TRBJ2-2 TRBV19 CASSIVHTNTGELFF TGTGCCAGTAGTATAGTTCACACGAACACCGGGGAGCTGTTTTTT
14 TRBD1 - TRBJ2-7 TRBV20-1 CSARQTGHDYEQYF TGCAGTGCTAGACAGACAGGGCATGACTACGAGCAGTACTTC
12 - - TRBJ2-1 TRBV7-9 CASRPSNNEQFF TGTGCCAGCCGCCCGAGTAACAATGAGCAGTTCTTC
18 - - TRBJ2-1 TRBV4-1 CASSQDGGDLSLYNVQFF TGCGCCAGCAGCCAAGATGGAGGGGACCTTAGTCTTTACAATGTGCAGTTCTTC
16 TRBD1 - TRBJ2-2 TRBV6-2/TRBV6-3 CASAADRGANTGELFF TGTGCCAGCGCCGCGGACAGGGGCGCGAACACCGGGGAGCTGTTTTTT